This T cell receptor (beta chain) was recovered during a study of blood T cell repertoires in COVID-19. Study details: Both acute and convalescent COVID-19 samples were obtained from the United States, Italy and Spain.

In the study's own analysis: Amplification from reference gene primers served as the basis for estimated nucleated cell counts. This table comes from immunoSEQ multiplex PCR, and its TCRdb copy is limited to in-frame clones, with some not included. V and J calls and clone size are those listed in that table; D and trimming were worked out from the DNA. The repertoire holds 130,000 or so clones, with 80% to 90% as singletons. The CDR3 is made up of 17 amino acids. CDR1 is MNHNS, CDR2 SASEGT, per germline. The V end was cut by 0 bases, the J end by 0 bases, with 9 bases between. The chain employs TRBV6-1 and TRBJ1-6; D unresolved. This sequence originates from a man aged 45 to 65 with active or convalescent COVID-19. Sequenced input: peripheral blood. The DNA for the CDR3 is TGTGCCAGCAGTGAAGCGACTGAGAGCTCCTATAATTCACCCCTCCACTTT. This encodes CASSEATESSYNSPLHF.